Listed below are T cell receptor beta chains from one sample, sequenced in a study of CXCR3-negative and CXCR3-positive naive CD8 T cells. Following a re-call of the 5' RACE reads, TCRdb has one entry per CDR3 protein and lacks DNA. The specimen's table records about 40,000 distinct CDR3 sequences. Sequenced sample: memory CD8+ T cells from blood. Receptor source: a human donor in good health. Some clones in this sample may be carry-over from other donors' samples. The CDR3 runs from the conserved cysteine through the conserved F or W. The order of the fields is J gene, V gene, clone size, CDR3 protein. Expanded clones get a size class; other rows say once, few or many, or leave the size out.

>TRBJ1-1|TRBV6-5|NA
CASHDSLNTEAFF
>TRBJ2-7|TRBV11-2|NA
CASSSDSYLYEQYF
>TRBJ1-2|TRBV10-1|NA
CASNGQNYGYTF
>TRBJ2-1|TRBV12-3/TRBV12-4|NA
CASSSEGNEQFF
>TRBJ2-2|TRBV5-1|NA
CASSLRENTGELFF
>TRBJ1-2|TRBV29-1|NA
CSVERWGGPNYGYTF
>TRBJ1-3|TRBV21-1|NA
CASSKDNRRFGNTIYF
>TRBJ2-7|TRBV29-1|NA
CSVADRTNYEQYF
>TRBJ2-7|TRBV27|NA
CASSLVPASSYEQYF
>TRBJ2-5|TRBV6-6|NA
CASREQGGQETQYF
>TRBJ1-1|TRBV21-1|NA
CASSKIPPGQGVERNTEAFF
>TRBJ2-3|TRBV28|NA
CASSWNRGGTDTQYF
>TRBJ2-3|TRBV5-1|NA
CASSLLERGSTDTQYF
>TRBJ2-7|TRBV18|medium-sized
CASSPEAEYEQYF
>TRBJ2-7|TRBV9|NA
CASSVDRGGDEQYF
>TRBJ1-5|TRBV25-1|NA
CASSLGGVGLNQPQHF
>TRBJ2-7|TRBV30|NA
CAWTYPGNTYEQYF
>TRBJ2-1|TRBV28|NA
CASSLRATGFSHNEQFF
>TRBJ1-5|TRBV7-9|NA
CASSSRNQPQHF
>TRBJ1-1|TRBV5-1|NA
CASSHYGRLEAFF
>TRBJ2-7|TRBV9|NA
CASSVGSSGGSYEQYF
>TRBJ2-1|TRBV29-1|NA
CSVDFRNEQFF
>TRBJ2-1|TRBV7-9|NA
CASSPRTDRSSYNEQFF
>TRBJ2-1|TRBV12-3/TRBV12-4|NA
CASSLAGAGEQFF
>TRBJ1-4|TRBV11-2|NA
CASSLTGSNEKLFF
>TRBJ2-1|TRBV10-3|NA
CAISEPSEYNEQFF
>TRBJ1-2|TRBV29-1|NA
CSVDGGGNYGYTF
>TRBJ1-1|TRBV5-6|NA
CASSRWGLNTEAFF
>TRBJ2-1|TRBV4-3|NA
CASSQDSLAGTYYNEQFF
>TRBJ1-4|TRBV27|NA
CASSFSYPNEKLFF
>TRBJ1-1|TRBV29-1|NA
CSVLYRARAFF
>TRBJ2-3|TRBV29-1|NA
CSVAGGDSTDTQYF
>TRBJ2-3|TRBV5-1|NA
CASSLRFREGDTQYF
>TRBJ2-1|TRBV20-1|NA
CSARRLAESSYNEQFF
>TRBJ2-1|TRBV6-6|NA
CASTNRGFEQFF
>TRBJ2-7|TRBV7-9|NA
CASSQGGAYEQYF
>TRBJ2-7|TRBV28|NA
CASSFVLAGAYEQYF
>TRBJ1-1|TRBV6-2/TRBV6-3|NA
CASSPTVNTEAFF
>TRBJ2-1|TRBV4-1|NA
CASSQGLYNEQFF
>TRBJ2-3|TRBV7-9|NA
CASSPSEGGNTDTQYF
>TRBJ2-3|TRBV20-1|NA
CSAREFVAGVSDTQYF
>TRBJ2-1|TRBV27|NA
CASSFEGLNEQFF
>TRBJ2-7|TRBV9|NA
CASSAEGSHEQYF